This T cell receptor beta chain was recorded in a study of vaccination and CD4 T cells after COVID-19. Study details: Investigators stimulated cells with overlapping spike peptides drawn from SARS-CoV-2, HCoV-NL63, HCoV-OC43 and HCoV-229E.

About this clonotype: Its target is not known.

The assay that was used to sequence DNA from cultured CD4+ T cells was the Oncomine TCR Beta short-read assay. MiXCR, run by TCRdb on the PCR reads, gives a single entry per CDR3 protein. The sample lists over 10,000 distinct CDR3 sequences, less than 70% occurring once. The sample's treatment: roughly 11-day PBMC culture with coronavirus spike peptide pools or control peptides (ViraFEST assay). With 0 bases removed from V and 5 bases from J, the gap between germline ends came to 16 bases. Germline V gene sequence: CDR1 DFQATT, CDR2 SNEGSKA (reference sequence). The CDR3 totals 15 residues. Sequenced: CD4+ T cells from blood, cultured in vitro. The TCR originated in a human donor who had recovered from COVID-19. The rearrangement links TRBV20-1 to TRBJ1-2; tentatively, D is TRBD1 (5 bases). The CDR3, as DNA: TGCAGTGCTAGAGATCTAGTGTTGACAGCTTATGGCTACACCTTC. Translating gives CSARDLVLTAYGYTF.